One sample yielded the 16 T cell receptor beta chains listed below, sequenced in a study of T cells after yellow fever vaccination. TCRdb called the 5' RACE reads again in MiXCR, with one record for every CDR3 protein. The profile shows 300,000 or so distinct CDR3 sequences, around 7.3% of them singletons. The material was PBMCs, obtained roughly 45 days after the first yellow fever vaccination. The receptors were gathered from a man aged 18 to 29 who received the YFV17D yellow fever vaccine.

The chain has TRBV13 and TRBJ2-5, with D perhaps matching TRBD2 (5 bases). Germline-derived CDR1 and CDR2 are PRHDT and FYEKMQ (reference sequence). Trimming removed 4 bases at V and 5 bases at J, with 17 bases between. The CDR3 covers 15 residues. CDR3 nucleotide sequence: TGTGCCAGCAGCTCCCGGCAGGAGCGGTTCGAGACCCAGTACTTC. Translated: CASSSRQERFETQYF.

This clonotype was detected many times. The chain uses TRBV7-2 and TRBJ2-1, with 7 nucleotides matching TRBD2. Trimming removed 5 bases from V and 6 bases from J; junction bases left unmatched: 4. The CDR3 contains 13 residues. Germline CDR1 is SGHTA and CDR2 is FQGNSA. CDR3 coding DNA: TGTGCCAGCAGCCGCGGGACTACCAATGAGCAGTTCTTC. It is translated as CASSRGTTNEQFF.

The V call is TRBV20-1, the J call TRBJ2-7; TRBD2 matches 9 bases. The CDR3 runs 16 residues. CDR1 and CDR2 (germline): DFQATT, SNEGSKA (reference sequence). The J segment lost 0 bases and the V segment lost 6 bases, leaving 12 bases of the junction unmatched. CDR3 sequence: CSAPRASGTSSYEQYF. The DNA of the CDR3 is TGCAGTGCCCCGCGGGCTAGCGGGACGAGCTCCTACGAGCAGTACTTC.

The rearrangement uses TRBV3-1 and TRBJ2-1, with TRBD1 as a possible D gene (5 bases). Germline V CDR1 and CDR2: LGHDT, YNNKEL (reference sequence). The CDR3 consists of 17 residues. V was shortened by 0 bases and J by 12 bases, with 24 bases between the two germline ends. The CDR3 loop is CASSQEDLGSPPRGQFF. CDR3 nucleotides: TGTGCCAGCAGCCAAGAAGATTTGGGGTCCCCTCCTAGGGGGCAGTTCTTC.

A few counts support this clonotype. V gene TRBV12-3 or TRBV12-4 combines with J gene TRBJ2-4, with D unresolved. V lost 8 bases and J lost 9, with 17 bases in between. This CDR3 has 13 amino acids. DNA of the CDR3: TGTGCCAGCCTCCTTGGGCCGCAGAGCATTCAGTACTTC. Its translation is CASLLGPQSIQYF.

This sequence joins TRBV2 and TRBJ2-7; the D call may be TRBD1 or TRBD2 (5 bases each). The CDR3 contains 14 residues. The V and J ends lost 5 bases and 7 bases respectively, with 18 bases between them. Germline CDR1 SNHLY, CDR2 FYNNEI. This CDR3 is CASSWFGAEGEQYV. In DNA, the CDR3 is TGTGCCAGCAGTTGGTTCGGGGCCGAAGGGGAGCAGTACGTC.

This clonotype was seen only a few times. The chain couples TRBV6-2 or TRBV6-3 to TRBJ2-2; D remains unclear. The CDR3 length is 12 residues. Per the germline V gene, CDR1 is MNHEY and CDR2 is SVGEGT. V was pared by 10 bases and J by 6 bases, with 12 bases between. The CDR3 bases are TGTGCCACCTCAAGAGTTCCCGGGGAGCTGTTTTTT. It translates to CATSRVPGELFF.

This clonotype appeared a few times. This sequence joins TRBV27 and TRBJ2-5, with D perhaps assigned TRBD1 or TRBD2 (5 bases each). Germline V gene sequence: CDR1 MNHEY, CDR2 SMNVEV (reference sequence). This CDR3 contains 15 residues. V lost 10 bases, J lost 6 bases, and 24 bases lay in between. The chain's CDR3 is CATTPGGTGGKTQYF. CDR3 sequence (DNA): TGTGCCACCACACCTGGGGGTACAGGAGGAAAGACCCAGTACTTC.

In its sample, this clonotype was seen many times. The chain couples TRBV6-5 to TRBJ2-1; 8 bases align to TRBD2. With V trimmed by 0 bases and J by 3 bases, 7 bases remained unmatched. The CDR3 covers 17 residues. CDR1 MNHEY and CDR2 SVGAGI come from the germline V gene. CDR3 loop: CASSYSSWRGVYNEQFF. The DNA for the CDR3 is TGTGCCAGCAGTTACTCGAGTTGGCGGGGGGTCTACAATGAGCAGTTCTTC.

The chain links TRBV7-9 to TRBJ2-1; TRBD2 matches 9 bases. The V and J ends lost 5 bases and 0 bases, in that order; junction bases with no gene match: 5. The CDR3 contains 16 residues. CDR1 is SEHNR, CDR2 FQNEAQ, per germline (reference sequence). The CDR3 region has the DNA TGTGCCAGCAGCCGACTAGCGGCATTCTCCTACAATGAGCAGTTCTTC. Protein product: CASSRLAAFSYNEQFF.

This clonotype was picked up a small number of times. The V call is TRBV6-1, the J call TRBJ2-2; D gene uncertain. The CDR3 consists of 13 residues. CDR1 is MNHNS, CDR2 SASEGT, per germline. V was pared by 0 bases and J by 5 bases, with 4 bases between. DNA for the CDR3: TGTGCCAGCAGTGAAGCAGGGACCGGGGAGCTGTTTTTT. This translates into CASSEAGTGELFF.

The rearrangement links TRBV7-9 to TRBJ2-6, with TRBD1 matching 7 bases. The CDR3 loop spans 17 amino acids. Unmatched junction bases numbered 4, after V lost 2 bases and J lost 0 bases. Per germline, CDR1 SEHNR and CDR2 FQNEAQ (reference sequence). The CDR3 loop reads CASSLYRGPSGANVLTF. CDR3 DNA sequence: TGTGCCAGCAGCTTATACAGGGGCCCCTCTGGGGCCAACGTCCTGACTTTC.

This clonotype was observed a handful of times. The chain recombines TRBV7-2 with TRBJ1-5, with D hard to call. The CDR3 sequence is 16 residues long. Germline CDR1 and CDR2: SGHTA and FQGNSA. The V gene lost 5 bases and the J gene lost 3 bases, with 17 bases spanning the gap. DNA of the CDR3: TGTGCCAGCAGCCTCCAGGCTTCGTTCATCAATCAGCCCCAGCATTTT. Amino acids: CASSLQASFINQPQHF.

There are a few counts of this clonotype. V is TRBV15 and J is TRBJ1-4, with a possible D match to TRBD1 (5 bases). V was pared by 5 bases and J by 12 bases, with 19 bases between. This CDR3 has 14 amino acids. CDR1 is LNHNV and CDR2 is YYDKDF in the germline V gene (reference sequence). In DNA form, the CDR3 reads TGTGCCACCAGCCCAAGGGTAGACAGTTTTCAACTGTTTTTT. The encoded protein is CATSPRVDSFQLFF.

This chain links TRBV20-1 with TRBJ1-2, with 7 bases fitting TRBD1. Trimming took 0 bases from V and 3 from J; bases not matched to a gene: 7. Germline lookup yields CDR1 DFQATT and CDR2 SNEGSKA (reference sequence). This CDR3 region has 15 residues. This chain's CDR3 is CSARDTGEAYYGYTF. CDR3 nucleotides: TGCAGTGCTAGAGATACAGGGGAGGCCTACTATGGCTACACCTTC.

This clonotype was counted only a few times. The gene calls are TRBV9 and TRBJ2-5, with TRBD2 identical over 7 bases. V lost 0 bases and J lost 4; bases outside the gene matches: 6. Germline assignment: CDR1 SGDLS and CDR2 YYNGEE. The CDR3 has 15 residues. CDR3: CASSVDPGRAETQYF. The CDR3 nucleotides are TGTGCCAGCAGCGTAGACCCGGGGAGGGCAGAGACCCAGTACTTC.